The TCR beta chain under discussion was sequenced for a study of blood T cell repertoires in COVID-19. This CDR3 has 13 residues. Germline assignment: CDR1 MDHEN and CDR2 SYDVKM. Trimming took off 7 bases at V and 6 bases at J, with 16 bases between the two ends. Libraries were prepared by immunoSEQ multiplex PCR; TCRdb keeps only in-frame clonotypes and omits some of them. Of about 270,000 clones in the sample, approximately 86% were seen once. Sequences were obtained from peripheral blood. V usage is TRBV28 and J usage is TRBJ2-7; D gene uncertain. This clonotype was sampled from a woman in her 70s with COVID-19, enrolled during active disease. The CDR3 protein is CASNSRVYGEQYF. The CDR3 region has the DNA TGTGCCAGCAACTCTCGGGTCTACGGCGAGCAGTACTTC. Using reference TRBV28 and TRBJ2-7 for the parts outside the CDR3, the full variable domain is DVKVTQSSRYLVKRTGEKVFLECVQDMDHENMFWYRQDPGLGLRLIYFSYDVKMKEKGDIPEGYSVSREKKERFSLILESASTNQTSMYLCASNSRVYGEQYFGPGTRLTVT.